This TCR beta chain was retrieved from a study of cytomegalovirus exposure and HLA in healthy donors. Study-level points and caveats: Many donors shared some public TCRs, even though most TCR sequences were rare. A later analysis found first-cohort TCR clusters tended to co-occur in the approximately 120 validation repertoires.

Donors were drawn from the approximately 120-subject validation cohort, separate from the roughly 670-subject first cohort. Germline CDR1 SGHTA, CDR2 FQGTGA. This CDR3 is 13 amino acids long. V lost 4 bases and J 8 bases, leaving 12 bases between the germline ends. Profiling relied on immunoSEQ multiplex PCR, and the TCRdb table lists in-frame clones only, not all of them. This sample carries a few hundred thousand clones, 85% to 95% of them seen once, and the ten largest clones take more than 1%. To note about this clone: The antigen is unknown.

The V and J genes are TRBV7-3 and TRBJ2-1, with D perhaps TRBD1 (6 bases). What was sequenced was PBMCs. This clonotype was sampled from a woman younger than 35 in good health and CMV-seronegative. CDR3 residues: CASSSSQGYEQFF. Here the CDR3 DNA reads TGTGCCAGCAGCTCCTCCCAGGGGTATGAGCAGTTCTTC.